A single sample gave rise to the 6 T cell receptor beta chains below, sequenced in a study of blood T cell repertoires in COVID-19. Sequencing used immunoSEQ multiplex PCR; TCRdb keeps in-frame clones, though not all of them. The sample shows some 100,000 clones, 75% to 90% of them seen only once. Sequences were obtained from peripheral blood. The receptors stem from a woman aged 55 to 70 with acute or convalescent COVID-19.

CDR3 amino acids: CASSLSVSNTGELFF. The CDR3 DNA sequence: TGCGCCAGCAGCTTGTCCGTCAGTAACACCGGGGAGCTGTTTTTT. The chain employs TRBV5-1 and TRBJ2-2, with no clear D. Germline CDR1 SGHRS, CDR2 YFSETQ. The CDR3 has 15 residues. With 1 base removed from V and 2 bases from J, the gap between germline ends came to 9 bases.

The chain carries TRBV5-1 and TRBJ2-7; D remains ambiguous. V was shortened by 2 bases and J by 3 bases, with 6 bases between the two germline ends. This CDR3 is 12 amino acids long. In germline, CDR1 is SGHRS, CDR2 YFSETQ. The CDR3 bases are TGCGCCAGCAGCTTAACAGACTACGAGCAGTACTTC. It translates to CASSLTDYEQYF.

V is TRBV4-1 and J is TRBJ2-5, with 10 positions matching TRBD2. V shed 5 bases and J 2 bases; nucleotides not matched to a gene: 14. Germline V gene data show CDR1 as MGHRA and CDR2 as YSYEKL. This CDR3 is built from 18 residues. The CDR3 reads CASSSSGSRFYAQETQYF. As DNA, the CDR3 is TGCGCCAGCAGCTCTAGCGGGAGCCGGTTTTATGCACAAGAGACCCAGTACTTC.

The chain links TRBV28 to TRBJ2-2; D is possibly TRBD2 (6 bases). The CDR3 extends over 13 amino acids. V was pared by 6 bases and J by 6 bases, with 11 bases between. Per germline, CDR1 MDHEN and CDR2 SYDVKM. This CDR3 reads CASSSGRSGELFF. CDR3 sequence (DNA): TGTGCCAGCAGCTCAGGGAGGTCCGGGGAGCTGTTTTTT.

This clone was seen a few times. This chain connects TRBV7-9 to TRBJ1-4; 8 bases fit TRBD1. Trimming removed 1 base from V and 13 bases from J; junction bases left unmatched: 5. Germline CDR1 is SEHNR and CDR2 is FQNEAQ (reference sequence). The CDR3 is made up of 13 amino acids. The CDR3 region is CASSLDLDRVLFF. The CDR3 DNA sequence: TGTGCCAGCAGCTTAGACCTGGACAGGGTACTGTTTTTT.

The chain couples TRBV15 to TRBJ2-6; perhaps TRBD1 as D (5 bases). Germline CDR1 is LNHNV and CDR2 is YYDKDF (reference sequence). V lost 4 bases, J lost 2 bases, and 15 bases lay in between. This CDR3 has 17 residues. CDR3 coding DNA: TGTGCCACCAGCAAGATGGGCAGGGCGACTGGGGCCAACGTCCTGACTTTC. Translating it yields CATSKMGRATGANVLTF.